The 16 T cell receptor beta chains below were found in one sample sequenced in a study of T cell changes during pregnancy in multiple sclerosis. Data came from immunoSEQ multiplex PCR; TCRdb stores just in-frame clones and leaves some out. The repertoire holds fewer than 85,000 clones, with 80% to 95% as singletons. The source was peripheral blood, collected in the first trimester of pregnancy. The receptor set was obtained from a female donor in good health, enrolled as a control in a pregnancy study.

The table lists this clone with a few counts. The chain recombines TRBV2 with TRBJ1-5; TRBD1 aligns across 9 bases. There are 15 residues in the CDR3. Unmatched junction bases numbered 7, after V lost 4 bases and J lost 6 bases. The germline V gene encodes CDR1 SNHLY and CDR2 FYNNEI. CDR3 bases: TGTGCCAGCAGTGGGACAGGGGTGCCCGGTCAGCCCCAGCATTTT. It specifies CASSGTGVPGQPQHF.

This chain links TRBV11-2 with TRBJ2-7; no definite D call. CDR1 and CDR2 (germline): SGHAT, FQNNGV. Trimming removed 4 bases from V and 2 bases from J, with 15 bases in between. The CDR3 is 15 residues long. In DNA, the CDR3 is TGTGCCAGCAGCTCGCTTAGAGTTCCCCCCTACGAGCAGTACTTC. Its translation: CASSSLRVPPYEQYF.

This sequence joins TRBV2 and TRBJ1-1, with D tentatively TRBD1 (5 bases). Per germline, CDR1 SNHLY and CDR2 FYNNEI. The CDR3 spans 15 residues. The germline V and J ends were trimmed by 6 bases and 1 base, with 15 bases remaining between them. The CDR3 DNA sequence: TGTGCCAGCAGATCAAAAACAGGCGGGAACACTGAAGCTTTCTTT. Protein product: CASRSKTGGNTEAFF.

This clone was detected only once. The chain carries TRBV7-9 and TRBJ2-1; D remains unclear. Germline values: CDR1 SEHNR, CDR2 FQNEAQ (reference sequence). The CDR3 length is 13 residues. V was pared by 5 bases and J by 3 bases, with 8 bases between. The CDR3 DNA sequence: TGTGCCAGCAGCCCCCCTGTCTACAATGAGCAGTTCTTC. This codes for CASSPPVYNEQFF.

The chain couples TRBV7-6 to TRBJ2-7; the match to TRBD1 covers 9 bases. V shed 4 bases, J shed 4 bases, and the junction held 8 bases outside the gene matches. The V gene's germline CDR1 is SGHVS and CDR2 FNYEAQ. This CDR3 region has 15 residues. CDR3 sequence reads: CASSSGQGQVYEQYF. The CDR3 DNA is TGTGCCAGCAGCTCCGGACAGGGGCAGGTATACGAGCAGTACTTC.

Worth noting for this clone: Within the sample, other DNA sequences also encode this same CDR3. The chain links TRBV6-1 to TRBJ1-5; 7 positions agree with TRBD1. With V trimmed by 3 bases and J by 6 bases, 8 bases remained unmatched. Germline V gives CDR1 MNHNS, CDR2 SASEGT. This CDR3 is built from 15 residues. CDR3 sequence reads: CASSDRQGAFQPQHF. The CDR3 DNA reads TGTGCCAGCAGTGACCGACAGGGAGCTTTTCAGCCCCAGCATTTT.

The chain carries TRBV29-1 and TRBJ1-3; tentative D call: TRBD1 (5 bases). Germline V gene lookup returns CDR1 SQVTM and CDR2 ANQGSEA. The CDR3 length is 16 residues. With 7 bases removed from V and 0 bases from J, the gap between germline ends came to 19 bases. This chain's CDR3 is CSATPRDPSSGNTIYF. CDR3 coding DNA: TGCAGCGCAACTCCGCGGGACCCTTCCTCTGGAAACACCATATATTTT.

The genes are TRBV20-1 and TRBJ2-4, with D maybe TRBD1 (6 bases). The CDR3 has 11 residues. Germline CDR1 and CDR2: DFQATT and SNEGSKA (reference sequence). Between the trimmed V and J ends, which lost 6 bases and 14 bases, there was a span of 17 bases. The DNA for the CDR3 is TGCAGTGCCAACTCCGGGACACGGAAGTACTTC. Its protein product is CSANSGTRKYF.

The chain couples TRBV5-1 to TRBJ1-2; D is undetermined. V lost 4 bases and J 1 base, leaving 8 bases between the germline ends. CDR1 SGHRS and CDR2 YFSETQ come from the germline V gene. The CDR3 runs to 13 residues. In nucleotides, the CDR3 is TGCGCCAGCAGCCTGACTCTTAACTATGGCTACACCTTC. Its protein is CASSLTLNYGYTF.

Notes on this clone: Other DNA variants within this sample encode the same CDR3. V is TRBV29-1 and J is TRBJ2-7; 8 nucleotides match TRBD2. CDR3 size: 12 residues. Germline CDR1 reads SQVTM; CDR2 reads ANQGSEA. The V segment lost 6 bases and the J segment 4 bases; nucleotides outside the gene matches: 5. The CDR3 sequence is CSVELADYEQYF. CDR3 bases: TGCAGCGTGGAACTAGCGGATTACGAGCAGTACTTC.

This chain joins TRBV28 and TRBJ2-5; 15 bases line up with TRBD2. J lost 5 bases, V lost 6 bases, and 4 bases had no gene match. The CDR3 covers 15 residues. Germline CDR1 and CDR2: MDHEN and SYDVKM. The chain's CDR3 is CASSGLAGGHETQYF. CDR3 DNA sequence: TGTGCCAGCAGCGGACTAGCGGGAGGGCATGAGACCCAGTACTTC.

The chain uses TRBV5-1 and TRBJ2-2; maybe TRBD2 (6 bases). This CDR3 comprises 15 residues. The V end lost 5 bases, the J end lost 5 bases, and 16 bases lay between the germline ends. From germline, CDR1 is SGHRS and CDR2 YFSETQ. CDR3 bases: TGCGCCAGCAGGATTGGGCTAGGAGGGACCGGGGAGCTGTTTTTT. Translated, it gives CASRIGLGGTGELFF.

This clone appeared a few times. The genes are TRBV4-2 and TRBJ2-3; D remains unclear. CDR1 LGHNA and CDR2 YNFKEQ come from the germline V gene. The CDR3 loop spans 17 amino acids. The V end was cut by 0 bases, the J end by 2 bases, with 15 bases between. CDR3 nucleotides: TGTGCCAGCAGCCAAGATGGTAACCATAGCCCCACAGATACGCAGTATTTT. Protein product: CASSQDGNHSPTDTQYF.

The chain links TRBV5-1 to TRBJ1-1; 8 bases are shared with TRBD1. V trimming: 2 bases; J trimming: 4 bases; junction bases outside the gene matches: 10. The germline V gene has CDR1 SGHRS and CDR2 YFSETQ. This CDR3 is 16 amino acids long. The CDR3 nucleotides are TGCGCCAGCAGCTTTCAGGGCAGGGGGCTGGCCACTGAAGCTTTCTTT. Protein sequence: CASSFQGRGLATEAFF.

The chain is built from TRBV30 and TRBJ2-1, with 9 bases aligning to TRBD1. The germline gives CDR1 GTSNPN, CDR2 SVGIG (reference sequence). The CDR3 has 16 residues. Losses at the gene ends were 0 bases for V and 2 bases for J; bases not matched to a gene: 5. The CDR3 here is CAWSVLGQGTYNEQFF. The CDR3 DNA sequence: TGTGCCTGGAGTGTACTGGGACAGGGTACCTACAATGAGCAGTTCTTC.

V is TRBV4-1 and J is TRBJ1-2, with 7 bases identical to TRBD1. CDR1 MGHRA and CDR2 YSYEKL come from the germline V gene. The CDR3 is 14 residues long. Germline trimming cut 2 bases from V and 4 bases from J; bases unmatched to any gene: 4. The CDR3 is CASSQTQGIYGYTF. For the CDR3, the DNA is TGCGCCAGCAGCCAAACACAGGGGATCTATGGCTACACCTTC.